The 22 T cell receptor beta chains below all came from one sample that was sequenced in a study of graft-versus-host responses after intestinal transplantation. The antigens for these receptors are not known. TCRdb keeps only in-frame clones here, not all; method: immunoSEQ multiplex PCR. The table lists fewer than 80,000 clones, 90% to 95% of them singletons. The specimen was unstimulated CD8+ T cells sorted from spleen or lymph node cells, collected before transplant. The receptors were sampled from a human donor who was the organ donor for an intestinal transplant.

The V gene is TRBV6-5, the J gene TRBJ2-7; TRBD2 aligns across 7 bases. CDR1 and CDR2 (germline): MNHEY, SVGAGI. Losses at the gene ends were 8 bases for V and 3 bases for J; bases not matched to a gene: 10. There are 14 residues in the CDR3. CDR3 bases: TGTGCCAGCGGTGGAGCTAGCGGCCTCTACGAGCAGTACTTC. This codes for CASGGASGLYEQYF.

The J gene is TRBJ2-3, the V gene TRBV9; 10 bases agree with TRBD1. CDR1 SGDLS and CDR2 YYNGEE come from the germline V gene. J gave up 5 bases and V 4 bases, and 19 bases lay outside the gene matches. The CDR3 sequence is 19 residues long. CDR3 amino acids: CASSWTGGRSGSSGDTQYF. DNA of the CDR3: TGTGCCAGCAGCTGGACAGGGGGTCGGAGCGGGAGCTCGGGAGATACGCAGTATTTT.

The chain is built from TRBV4-1 and TRBJ2-3; 8 bases match TRBD1. The V gene end was trimmed by 0 bases and the J gene end by 2 bases; junction bases not matched to a gene: 4. The germline gives CDR1 MGHRA, CDR2 YSYEKL. The CDR3 spans 16 residues. The CDR3 DNA sequence: TGCGCCAGCAGCCAAGAACGGGACAGGTACACAGATACGCAGTATTTT. This encodes CASSQERDRYTDTQYF.

This clone was recorded once. The genes are TRBV19 and TRBJ1-1; D is possibly TRBD1 (6 bases). V lost 6 bases, J lost 11 bases, and 22 bases lay in between. Germline CDR1 LNHDA, CDR2 SQIVND (reference sequence). The CDR3 runs 14 residues. CDR3 coding DNA: TGTGCCAGTAGGATGGGGAGTGGGGGGGCCTGGGCTTTCTTT. This gives the protein CASRMGSGGAWAFF.

The genes are TRBV9 and TRBJ2-3, with 8 bases identical to TRBD2. Germline CDR1 reads SGDLS; CDR2 reads YYNGEE. The CDR3 runs 18 residues. The ends lost 4 bases at V and 0 bases at J; junction bases unmatched: 13. Here the CDR3 DNA reads TGTGCCAGCAGCTTTAGCGGCCGAGCGGGAGACAGCACAGATACGCAGTATTTT. Its translation is CASSFSGRAGDSTDTQYF. The whole variable domain, remainder taken from reference TRBV9 and TRBJ2-3, is DSGVTQTPKHLITATGQRVTLRCSPRSGDLSVYWYQQSLDQGLQFLIQYYNGEERAKGNILERFSAQQFPDLHSELNLSSLELGDSALYFCASSFSGRAGDSTDTQYFGPGTRLTVL.

The J gene is TRBJ2-1, the V gene TRBV9; 9 bases are a match to TRBD1. The CDR3 sequence is 16 residues long. The germline V gene has CDR1 SGDLS and CDR2 YYNGEE. The J segment lost 4 bases and the V segment lost 4 bases, leaving 9 bases of the junction unmatched. The CDR3 spells CASSPHRQGVYNEQFF. In nucleotides, the CDR3 is TGTGCCAGCAGCCCCCACAGACAGGGGGTATACAATGAGCAGTTCTTC. Looking up the rest from reference TRBV9 and TRBJ2-1 gives the full variable domain: DSGVTQTPKHLITATGQRVTLRCSPRSGDLSVYWYQQSLDQGLQFLIQYYNGEERAKGNILERFSAQQFPDLHSELNLSSLELGDSALYFCASSPHRQGVYNEQFFGPGTRLTVL.

This chain joins TRBV9 and TRBJ2-7; TRBD1 matches at 8 bases. Germline assignment: CDR1 SGDLS and CDR2 YYNGEE. This CDR3 region has 13 residues. V dropped 3 bases and J dropped 7; count of bases not matched to a gene: 6. The CDR3 spells CASSATGVQEQYF. CDR3 bases: TGTGCCAGCAGCGCGACAGGGGTTCAAGAGCAGTACTTC.

The chain uses TRBV2 and TRBJ2-7, with 9 positions matching TRBD1. J was trimmed by 12 bases and V by 6 bases; bases with no gene match: 6. The CDR3 is 11 residues long. Germline-derived CDR1 and CDR2 are SNHLY and FYNNEI. The CDR3 sequence is CASRTGGRLYF. CDR3 sequence (DNA): TGTGCCAGCAGGACAGGGGGTCGTTTGTACTTC.

CDR3 amino acids: CASADKREWDTEAFF. CDR3 bases: TGCGCCAGCGCGGATAAAAGGGAGTGGGACACTGAAGCTTTCTTT. The chain carries TRBV5-1 and TRBJ1-1; D unclear. In germline, CDR1 is SGHRS, CDR2 YFSETQ. The CDR3 has 15 amino acids. The germline V and J ends were trimmed by 7 bases and 3 bases, with 19 bases remaining between them.

The chain recombines TRBV7-9 with TRBJ2-1; D ambiguous. This CDR3 has 11 residues. Per the germline V gene, CDR1 is SEHNR and CDR2 is FQNEAQ (reference sequence). V lost 2 bases, J lost 6 bases, and 2 bases lay in between. CDR3 DNA: TGTGCCAGCAGCTTACGCAATGAGCAGTTCTTC. It encodes CASSLRNEQFF.

CDR3 loop: CASSSSLAGGLSEREQYF. For the CDR3, the DNA is TGTGCCAGCAGTTCCTCACTAGCGGGAGGACTCTCGGAGAGGGAGCAGTACTTC. This chain links TRBV28 with TRBJ2-7, with 12 bases aligning to TRBD2. CDR3 length: 18 amino acids. V dropped 4 bases and J dropped 7; count of bases not matched to a gene: 17. Germline loops: CDR1 MDHEN, CDR2 SYDVKM.

The chain carries TRBV5-6 and TRBJ2-1, with TRBD2 as a possible D gene (6 bases). V was shortened by 1 base and J by 2 bases, with 7 bases between the two germline ends. The CDR3 length is 14 residues. Looked up from germline, CDR1 is SGHDT and CDR2 is YYEEEE. The CDR3 is CASSLPSAYNEQFF. Here the CDR3 DNA reads TGTGCCAGCAGCTTGCCTAGCGCCTACAATGAGCAGTTCTTC.

This sequence joins TRBV18 and TRBJ2-1; D gene ambiguous. Germline values: CDR1 KGHSH, CDR2 LQKENI. Trimming left V 0 bases short and J 0 bases short, with 6 bases between. The CDR3 is made up of 15 amino acids. CDR3 sequence (DNA): TGTGCCAGCTCACCACCGTCTAGCTCCTACAATGAGCAGTTCTTC. It specifies CASSPPSSSYNEQFF. Combining the CDR3 with reference TRBV18 and TRBJ2-1 gives the whole variable domain NAGVMQNPRHLVRRRGQEARLRCSPMKGHSHVYWYRQLPEEGLKFMVYLQKENIIDESGMPKERFSAEFPKEGPSILRIQQVVRGDSAAYFCASSPPSSSYNEQFFGPGTRLTVL.

This clone showed up just once. The chain couples TRBV7-8 to TRBJ2-3, with 8 bases identical to TRBD2. V gave up 1 base and J gave up 1 base; unmatched junction bases: 16. This CDR3 contains 20 residues. Germline V gene lookup returns CDR1 SGHVS and CDR2 FQNEAQ. The CDR3 is CASSLEYWREVFFGTDTQYF. In nucleotides, the CDR3 is TGTGCCAGCAGCTTAGAATACTGGCGGGAGGTATTCTTTGGCACAGATACGCAGTATTTT. Full variable domain (remainder filled in from reference TRBV7-8 and TRBJ2-3): GAGVSQSPRYKVAKRGQDVALRCDPISGHVSLFWYQQALGQGPEFLTYFQNEAQLDKSGLPSDRFFAERPEGSVSTLKIQRTQQEDSAVYLCASSLEYWREVFFGTDTQYFGPGTRLTVL.

The chain links TRBV2 to TRBJ2-3; TRBD1 agrees at 12 bases. This CDR3 spans 18 amino acids. Germline loops: CDR1 SNHLY, CDR2 FYNNEI. J gave up 4 bases and V 4 bases, and 12 bases lay outside the gene matches. The CDR3 protein is CASSVWPWGQGASDTQYF. CDR3 bases: TGTGCCAGCAGTGTTTGGCCTTGGGGACAGGGGGCTTCAGATACGCAGTATTTT.

The V gene is TRBV27, the J gene TRBJ2-7, with TRBD1 identical over 10 bases. J gave up 2 bases and V 0 bases, and 1 base lay outside the gene matches. CDR3 length: 15 residues. Per the germline V gene, CDR1 is MNHEY and CDR2 is SMNVEV (reference sequence). The CDR3 sequence is CASSLSGTGAYEQYF. Here the CDR3 DNA reads TGTGCCAGCAGTTTATCGGGGACAGGGGCCTACGAGCAGTACTTC.

The rearrangement uses TRBV7-9 and TRBJ1-2, with 7 bases fitting TRBD1. With 4 bases clipped from V and 8 bases from J, the junction kept 13 bases outside the gene matches. This CDR3 is 15 amino acids long. Looked up from germline, CDR1 is SEHNR and CDR2 is FQNEAQ (reference sequence). CDR3 bases: TGTGCCAGCAGCTGGGGAGGAAGGGACAGATACGGCTACACCTTC. Amino acid sequence: CASSWGGRDRYGYTF.

This clone was picked up a small number of times. The CDR3 nucleotides read TGTGCCAGCAGTCTAGGGAGGTCTGGCGGAAACACCATATATTTT. Translation gives CASSLGRSGGNTIYF. The genes are TRBV6-1 and TRBJ1-3; D is unresolved. This CDR3 is 15 amino acids long. Trimming pared 5 bases from V and 4 bases from J, leaving 15 bases between. Germline V lookup: CDR1 MNHNS, CDR2 SASEGT.

The rearrangement links TRBV6-4 to TRBJ2-3; 10 bases map to TRBD2. Looked up from germline, CDR1 is MRHNA and CDR2 is SNTAGT. Germline trimming cut 4 bases from V and 1 base from J; bases unmatched to any gene: 2. This CDR3 is built from 15 residues. Written as DNA, the CDR3 is TGTGCCAGCAGTGTCCTAGCGGGAGGCACAGATACGCAGTATTTT. Translating gives CASSVLAGGTDTQYF.

The J gene is TRBJ1-1, the V gene TRBV19, with D tentatively TRBD1 (6 bases). Trimming stripped 8 bases from V and 9 bases from J, with 16 bases between. The CDR3 length is 12 residues. Germline V gene data show CDR1 as LNHDA and CDR2 as SQIVND (reference sequence). The CDR3, as DNA: TGTGCCAGTCTGGGGGGGGCGTCTCAAGCTTTCTTT. This gives the protein CASLGGASQAFF.

V gene TRBV27 combines with J gene TRBJ1-1, with a tentative D call TRBD1 (5 bases). The CDR3 contains 14 residues. Trimming shortened V by 1 base and J by 3 bases, and 9 bases separated the two germline ends. Germline V CDR1 and CDR2: MNHEY, SMNVEV (reference sequence). CDR3 coding DNA: TGTGCCAGCAGTTTATGGGGGGGGTACACTGAAGCTTTCTTT. Protein: CASSLWGGYTEAFF.

V is TRBV5-4 and J is TRBJ2-7; the D gene is possibly TRBD1 (5 bases). The germline V and J ends were trimmed by 0 bases and 3 bases, with 13 bases remaining between them. Germline V CDR1 and CDR2: SGHNT, YYREEE (reference sequence). The CDR3 is made up of 15 amino acids. CDR3 residues: CASSLGQGENYEQYF. CDR3 DNA: TGTGCCAGCAGCTTGGGTCAGGGCGAGAACTACGAGCAGTACTTC.